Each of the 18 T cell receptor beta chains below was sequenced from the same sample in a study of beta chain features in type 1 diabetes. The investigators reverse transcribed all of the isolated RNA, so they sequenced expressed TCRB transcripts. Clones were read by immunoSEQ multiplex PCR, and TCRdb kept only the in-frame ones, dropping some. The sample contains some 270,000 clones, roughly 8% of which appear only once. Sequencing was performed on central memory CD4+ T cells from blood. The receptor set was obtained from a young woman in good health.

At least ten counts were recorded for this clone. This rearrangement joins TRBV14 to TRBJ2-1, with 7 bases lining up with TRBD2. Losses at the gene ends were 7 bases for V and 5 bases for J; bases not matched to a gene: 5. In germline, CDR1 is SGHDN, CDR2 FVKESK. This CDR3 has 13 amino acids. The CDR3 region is CASNRGTNNEQFF. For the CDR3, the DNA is TGTGCCAGCAACAGAGGGACTAACAATGAGCAGTTCTTC.

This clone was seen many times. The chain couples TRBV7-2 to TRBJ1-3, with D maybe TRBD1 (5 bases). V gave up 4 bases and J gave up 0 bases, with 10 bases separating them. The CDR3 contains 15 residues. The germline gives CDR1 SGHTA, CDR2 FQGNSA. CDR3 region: CASSSDSHSGNTIYF. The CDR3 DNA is TGTGCCAGCAGCTCAGACAGCCACTCTGGAAACACCATATATTTT. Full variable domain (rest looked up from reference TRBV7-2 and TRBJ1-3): GAGVSQSPSNKVTEKGKDVELRCDPISGHTALYWYRQSLGQGLEFLIYFQGNSAPDKSGLPSDRFSAERTGGSVSTLTIQRTQQEDSAVYLCASSSDSHSGNTIYFGEGSWLTVV.

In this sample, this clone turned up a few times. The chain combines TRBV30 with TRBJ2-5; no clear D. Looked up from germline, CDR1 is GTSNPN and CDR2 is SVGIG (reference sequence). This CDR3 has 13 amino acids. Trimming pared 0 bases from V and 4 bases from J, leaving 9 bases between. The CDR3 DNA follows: TGTGCCTGGAGTGTAAACAGCTTAGAGACCCAGTACTTC. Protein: CAWSVNSLETQYF.

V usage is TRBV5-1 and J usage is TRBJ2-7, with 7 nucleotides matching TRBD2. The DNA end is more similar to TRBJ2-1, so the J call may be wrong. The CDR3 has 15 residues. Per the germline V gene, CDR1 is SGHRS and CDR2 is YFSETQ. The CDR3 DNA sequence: TGCGCCAGCAGCTGGAGGAGCGGGGATGTGGATGAGCAGTTCTTC. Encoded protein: CASSWRSGDVDEQFF.

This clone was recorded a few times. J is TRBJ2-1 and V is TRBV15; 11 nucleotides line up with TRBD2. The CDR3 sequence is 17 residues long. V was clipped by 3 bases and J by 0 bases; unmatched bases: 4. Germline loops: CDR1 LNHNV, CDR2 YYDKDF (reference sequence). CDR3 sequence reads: CATSSGSGRASYNEQFF. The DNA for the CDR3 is TGTGCCACCAGCAGTGGTAGCGGGAGGGCCTCCTACAATGAGCAGTTCTTC. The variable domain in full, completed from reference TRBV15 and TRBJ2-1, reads DAMVIQNPRYQVTQFGKPVTLSCSQTLNHNVMYWYQQKSSQAPKLLFHYYDKDFNNEADTPDNFQSRRPNTSFCFLDIRSPGLGDTAMYLCATSSGSGRASYNEQFFGPGTRLTVL.

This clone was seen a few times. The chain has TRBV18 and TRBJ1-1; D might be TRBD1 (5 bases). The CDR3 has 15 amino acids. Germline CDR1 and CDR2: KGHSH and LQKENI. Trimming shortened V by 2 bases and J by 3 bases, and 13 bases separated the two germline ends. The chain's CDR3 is CASSPVGSGDTEAFF. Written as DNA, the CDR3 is TGTGCCAGCTCACCAGTCGGGTCGGGGGACACTGAAGCTTTCTTT.

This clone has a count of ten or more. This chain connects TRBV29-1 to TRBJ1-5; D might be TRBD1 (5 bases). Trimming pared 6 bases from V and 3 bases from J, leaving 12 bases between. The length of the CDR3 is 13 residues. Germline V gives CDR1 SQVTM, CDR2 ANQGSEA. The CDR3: CSVVWGHNQPQHF. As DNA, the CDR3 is TGCAGCGTGGTATGGGGCCACAATCAGCCCCAGCATTTT.

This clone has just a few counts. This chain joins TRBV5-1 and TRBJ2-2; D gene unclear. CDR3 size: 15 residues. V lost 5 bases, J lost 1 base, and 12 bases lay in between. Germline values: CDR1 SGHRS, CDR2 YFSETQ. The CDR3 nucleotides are TGCGCCAGCAGGTCGAGGCTTAAGAACACCGGGGAGCTGTTTTTT. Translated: CASRSRLKNTGELFF.

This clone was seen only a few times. This CDR3 reads CASSRSETRETQYF. CDR3 bases: TGTGCCAGCAGCCGGTCAGAGACACGAGAGACCCAGTACTTC. The chain combines TRBV7-9 with TRBJ2-5; no clear D gene. The germline V gene has CDR1 SEHNR and CDR2 FQNEAQ (reference sequence). V shed 5 bases and J shed 4 bases, with 14 bases lying between them. This CDR3 is 14 amino acids long.

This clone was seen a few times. DNA for the CDR3: TGTGCCAGCAGAAGACGGGGGGCCGGCACCGGGGAGCTGTTTTTT. The encoded protein is CASRRRGAGTGELFF. The V call is TRBV2, the J call TRBJ2-2, with D tentatively TRBD2 (7 bases). V lost 6 bases, J lost 4 bases, and 15 bases lay in between. CDR1 and CDR2 (germline): SNHLY, FYNNEI. CDR3 length: 15 residues.

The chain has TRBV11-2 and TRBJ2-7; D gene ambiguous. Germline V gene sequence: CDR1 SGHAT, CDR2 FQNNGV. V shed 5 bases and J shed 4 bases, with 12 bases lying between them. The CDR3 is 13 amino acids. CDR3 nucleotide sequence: TGTGCCAGCAGCACCCAACCCGGTTACGAGCAGTACTTC. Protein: CASSTQPGYEQYF.

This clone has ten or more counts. CDR3 protein: CASSVALGADTSSGANVLTF. CDR3 DNA sequence: TGTGCCAGCAGCGTAGCCCTGGGGGCAGATACTAGCTCTGGGGCCAACGTCCTGACTTTC. The chain links TRBV9 to TRBJ2-6; perhaps TRBD1 as D (6 bases). CDR1 is SGDLS and CDR2 is YYNGEE in the germline V gene. The CDR3 loop spans 20 amino acids. V shed 0 bases and J shed 0 bases, with 19 bases lying between them.

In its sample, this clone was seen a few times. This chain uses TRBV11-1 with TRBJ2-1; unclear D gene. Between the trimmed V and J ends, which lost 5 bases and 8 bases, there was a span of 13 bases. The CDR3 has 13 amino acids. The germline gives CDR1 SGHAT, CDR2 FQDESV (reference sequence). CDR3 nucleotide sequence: TGTGCCAGCAGCCCCAATTTGGGCGATGAGCAGTTCTTC. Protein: CASSPNLGDEQFF.

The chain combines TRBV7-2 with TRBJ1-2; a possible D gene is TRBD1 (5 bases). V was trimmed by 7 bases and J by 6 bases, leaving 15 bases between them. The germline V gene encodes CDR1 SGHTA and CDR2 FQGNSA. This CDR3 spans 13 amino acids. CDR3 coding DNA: TGTGCCAGCACCCGGGACCGGAGGGATGGCTACACCTTC. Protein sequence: CASTRDRRDGYTF.

The CDR3 nucleotides read TGTGCCAGTAGTATTTTGGGGGGCGGGCAGTATTTT. Translated, it gives CASSILGGGQYF. This chain links TRBV19 with TRBJ2-3; D is tentatively TRBD1 or TRBD2 (6 bases each). Germline V gives CDR1 LNHDA, CDR2 SQIVND (reference sequence). Trimming cost V 3 bases and J 11 bases, with 12 bases left between them. The CDR3 loop spans 12 amino acids. The full variable domain, with the rest looked up from reference TRBV19 and TRBJ2-3, is DGGITQSPKYLFRKEGQNVTLSCEQNLNHDAMYWYRQDPGQGLRLIYYSQIVNDFQKGDIAEGYSVSREKKESFPLTVTSAQKNPTAFYLCASSILGGGQYFGPGTRLTVL.

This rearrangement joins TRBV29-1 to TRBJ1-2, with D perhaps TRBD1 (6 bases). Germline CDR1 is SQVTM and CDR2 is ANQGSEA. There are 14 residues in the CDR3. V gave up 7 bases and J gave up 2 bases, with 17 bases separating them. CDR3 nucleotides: TGCAGCGCCATTGGACAGACTTTAAACTATGGCTACACCTTC. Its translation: CSAIGQTLNYGYTF.

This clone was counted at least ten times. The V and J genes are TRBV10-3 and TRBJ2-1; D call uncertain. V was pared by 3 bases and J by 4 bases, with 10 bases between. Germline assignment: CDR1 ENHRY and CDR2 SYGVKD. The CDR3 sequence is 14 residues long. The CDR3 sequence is CAISDLSGYNEQFF. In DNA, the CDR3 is TGTGCCATCAGTGACCTGTCGGGTTACAATGAGCAGTTCTTC.

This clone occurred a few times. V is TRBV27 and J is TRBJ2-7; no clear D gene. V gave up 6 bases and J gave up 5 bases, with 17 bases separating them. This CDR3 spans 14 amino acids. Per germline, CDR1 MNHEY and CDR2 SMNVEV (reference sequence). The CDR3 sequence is CASSSWVANDEQYF. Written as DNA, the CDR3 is TGTGCCAGCAGCTCCTGGGTAGCTAATGACGAGCAGTACTTC.